These 18 T cell receptor beta chains originate from one sample sequenced in a study of blood T cells in healthy people across ages. It was with a sample-barcoded 5' primer and a J-beta primer mix that a second PCR of roughly 7 to 12 cycles was run. TCRdb passed the 5' RACE reads through MiXCR, listing each CDR3 protein once. The data hold hundreds of thousands of distinct CDR3 sequences, with more than 25% observed a single time. Sequencing was carried out using blood. Every receptor here comes from a woman aged 80 or over in good health.

This clonotype was seen repeatedly, ten times or more. The chain joins TRBV15 to TRBJ2-3, with TRBD2 identical over 9 bases. V gave up 1 base and J gave up 3 bases; unmatched junction bases: 2. CDR3 size: 15 residues. Looked up from germline, CDR1 is LNHNV and CDR2 is YYDKDF (reference sequence). CDR3 residues: CATSRASGGTDTQYF. The CDR3 DNA sequence: TGTGCCACCAGCAGAGCCAGCGGGGGGACAGATACGCAGTATTTT.

The chain is built from TRBV6-2 or TRBV6-3 and TRBJ2-1; possible D gene TRBD2, 5 bases. The CDR3 is made up of 13 amino acids. CDR1 and CDR2 from the germline V gene are MNHEY and SVGEGT. Trimming left V 8 bases short and J 6 bases short, with 14 bases between. The CDR3: CASSQLGRNEQFF. The CDR3 DNA follows: TGTGCCAGCTCTCAACTAGGTCGCAATGAGCAGTTCTTC.

Of note for this clonotype: A much larger clone is a single base away; this may be a read error. This chain links TRBV10-3 with TRBJ2-4; D might be TRBD2 (5 bases). V was clipped by 6 bases and J by 0 bases, with 12 bases between them. Germline V gene sequence: CDR1 ENHRY, CDR2 SYGVKD. This CDR3 spans 15 amino acids. Written as DNA, the CDR3 is TGTGCCATCAGCCCGGGGATACTAGCCAAAAACATTCAGTACTTC. It encodes CAISPGILAKNIQYF.

The sample holds many counts of this clonotype. The rearrangement links TRBV12-3 or TRBV12-4 to TRBJ2-7; no clear D. V was pared by 0 bases and J by 0 bases, with 6 bases between. The CDR3 extends over 14 amino acids. In nucleotides, the CDR3 is TGTGCCAGCAGTTTAGCGGCAAGCTCCTACGAGCAGTACTTC. Amino acids: CASSLAASSYEQYF.

The chain couples TRBV7-2 to TRBJ2-7; no clear D gene. The ends were cut back, 1 base at V and 6 bases at J, with 10 bases in the middle. Looked up from germline, CDR1 is SGHTA and CDR2 is FQGNSA. This CDR3 contains 13 residues. CDR3 residues: CASSLGANAEQYF. The CDR3 coding sequence is TGTGCCAGCAGCTTAGGGGCTAACGCCGAGCAGTACTTC.

This clonotype has a count of ten or more. The chain joins TRBV5-5 to TRBJ2-7; 7 nucleotides line up with TRBD1. The V gene end was trimmed by 4 bases and the J gene end by 6 bases; junction bases not matched to a gene: 7. The CDR3 runs 13 residues. Germline CDR1 reads SGHKS; CDR2 reads YYEKEE (reference sequence). In DNA form, the CDR3 reads TGTGCCAGCAGCCACGACAGGGACATCGAGCAGTACTTC. Translation gives CASSHDRDIEQYF.

This chain connects TRBV18 to TRBJ1-4, with a possible D match to TRBD1 (5 bases). Germline V CDR1 and CDR2: KGHSH, LQKENI. V shed 5 bases and J shed 11 bases, with 9 bases lying between them. CDR3 length: 11 amino acids. CDR3 nucleotide sequence: TGTGCCAGCTCAGCCCGGGACAAACTGTTTTTT. This sequence encodes CASSARDKLFF.

The chain recombines TRBV20-1 with TRBJ1-5; tentatively, D is TRBD1 (6 bases). Germline CDR1 reads DFQATT; CDR2 reads SNEGSKA (reference sequence). This CDR3 region has 15 residues. V gave up 2 bases and J gave up 0 bases, with 11 bases separating them. CDR3: CSARLQGNSNQPQHF. The CDR3 DNA follows: TGCAGTGCTAGATTACAGGGCAATAGCAATCAGCCCCAGCATTTT.

The chain recombines TRBV10-3 with TRBJ1-2; the D gene is possibly TRBD1 (5 bases). The CDR3 is made up of 15 amino acids. Germline loops: CDR1 ENHRY, CDR2 SYGVKD. Trimming stripped 1 base from V and 1 base from J, with 10 bases between. CDR3 amino acids: CAISELQGNNYGYTF. The CDR3 region has the DNA TGTGCCATCAGTGAGTTGCAGGGAAATAACTATGGCTACACCTTC.

The rearrangement uses TRBV4-3 and TRBJ1-3; no firm D call. The V end lost 5 bases, the J end lost 8 bases, and 13 bases lay between the germline ends. Germline loops: CDR1 LGHNA, CDR2 YSLEER. This CDR3 has 13 amino acids. CDR3 in amino acids: CASSTQPSDTIYF. The CDR3 DNA sequence: TGCGCCAGCAGCACTCAACCTAGTGACACCATATATTTT.

The chain uses TRBV6-2 or TRBV6-3 and TRBJ2-2; TRBD1 matches at 7 bases. The CDR3 extends over 18 amino acids. J was trimmed by 1 base and V by 0 bases; bases with no gene match: 8. Looked up from germline, CDR1 is MNHEY and CDR2 is SVGEGT. The CDR3 sequence: CASSYSRDRALNTGELFF. CDR3 nucleotides: TGTGCCAGCAGTTACTCCCGAGACAGGGCCTTGAACACCGGGGAGCTGTTTTTT.

This clonotype was seen a few times. V gene TRBV12-3 or TRBV12-4 combines with J gene TRBJ1-5; no definite D call. Trimming took off 6 bases at V and 6 bases at J, with 12 bases between the two ends. The CDR3 is made up of 13 amino acids. The CDR3 sequence: CASRRSESQPQHF. CDR3 DNA sequence: TGTGCCAGCAGACGCTCTGAGAGTCAGCCCCAGCATTTT.

The chain is built from TRBV7-2 and TRBJ2-7, with a possible D match to TRBD1 (5 bases). The CDR3 runs 12 residues. V shed 7 bases and J shed 12 bases, with 19 bases lying between them. Germline CDR1 SGHTA, CDR2 FQGNSA. The CDR3 protein is CASTAQGWALYF. CDR3 bases: TGTGCCAGCACCGCTCAGGGATGGGCCTTGTACTTC.

For this clonotype: A much larger clone is a single base away; this may be a read error. V usage is TRBV4-2 and J usage is TRBJ2-7; tentatively, D is TRBD2 (6 bases). V was shortened by 3 bases and J by 7 bases, with 25 bases between the two germline ends. This CDR3 comprises 17 residues. Germline V gene lookup returns CDR1 LGHNA and CDR2 YNFKEQ. The CDR3 region is CASSQGGGGDIYNEQYF. CDR3 coding DNA: TGTGCCAGCAGCCAGGGCGGAGGCGGGGATATTTACAATGAGCAGTACTTC.

The CDR3 DNA reads TGTGCCAGCAGTGAATCAGCGGGGGAAAACAATGAGCAGTTCTTC. It translates to CASSESAGENNEQFF. V gene TRBV6-4 combines with J gene TRBJ2-1; 8 positions agree with TRBD2. CDR1 is MRHNA, CDR2 SNTAGT, per germline. CDR3 length: 15 residues. V shed 3 bases, J shed 5 bases, and the junction held 6 bases outside the gene matches.

This clonotype showed up just a few times. A much larger clonotype is one base distant, so this may be a read error. The CDR3: CASSYLGIGKQYF. CDR3 bases: TGTGCCAGCAGTTACCTAGGGATTGGCAAGCAGTACTTC. V gene TRBV6-2 or TRBV6-3 combines with J gene TRBJ2-4; no clear D. Germline values: CDR1 MNHEY, CDR2 SVGEGT. The V gene lost 2 bases and the J gene lost 13 bases, with 15 bases spanning the gap. The CDR3 is 13 residues long.

The chain couples TRBV7-2 to TRBJ1-2, with 9 bases fitting TRBD1. Losses at the gene ends were 2 bases for V and 8 bases for J; bases not matched to a gene: 6. CDR1 is SGHTA, CDR2 FQGNSA, per germline. This CDR3 contains 14 residues. The CDR3 DNA reads as TGTGCCAGCAGCTTAATGGGACAGGGTGAAGGCTACACCTTC. Its translation is CASSLMGQGEGYTF.

About this clonotype itself: This may stem from a read error, because a much larger clone lies one nucleotide away. This rearrangement joins TRBV6-6 to TRBJ2-3, with D tentatively TRBD1 (6 bases). The CDR3 loop spans 15 amino acids. Germline V CDR1 and CDR2: MNHNY, SVGAGI (reference sequence). The DNA for the CDR3 is TGTGCCAGCAGTGTGGGGGCCCCTGGCACAGATACGCGGTATTTT. This gives the protein CASSVGAPGTDTRYF.